This entry lists 10 T cell receptor beta chains sequenced from one sample in a study of blood T cell repertoires in COVID-19 (dated by TCRdb to 2018 to 2020). Library preparation used the immunoSEQ multiplex PCR assay. What TCRdb holds here is the immuneACCESS table cut down to in-frame rearrangements. Part of the clones is not present; checked against another copy, under half of the missing clones reflect an unresolved V gene, and the others are unexplained. The sample table contains hundreds of thousands of clones; only one count was recorded for more than 70% of them. Roughly 13% of the sample belongs to the ten largest clones. The sequenced sample consisted of peripheral blood. The receptors here all came from a woman between 50 and 59 years old with COVID-19, enrolled during active disease.

The chain combines TRBV27 with TRBJ1-2; TRBD1 matches 9 bases. V was clipped by 3 bases and J by 4 bases; unmatched bases: 6. CDR1 is MNHEY and CDR2 is SMNVEV in the germline V gene (reference sequence). CDR3 length: 15 residues. The chain's CDR3 is CASSFAGQGSYGYTF. The CDR3, as DNA: TGTGCCAGCAGTTTCGCGGGACAGGGATCCTATGGCTACACCTTC.

The CDR3 bases are TGTGCCAGCAGCCCAAGAGGGGGTGGTGACACAGATACGCAGTATTTT. Residues: CASSPRGGGDTDTQYF. This chain uses TRBV7-3 with TRBJ2-3, with D possibly being TRBD1 (6 bases). CDR1 SGHTA and CDR2 FQGTGA come from the germline V gene. CDR3 length equals 16 residues. The V end was cut by 5 bases, the J end by 2 bases, with 17 bases between.

The CDR3 coding sequence is TGTGCCAGTAGTGGATTAGGGGGTCAGGATGAGCAGTTCTTC. Amino acids: CASSGLGGQDEQFF. This chain links TRBV19 with TRBJ2-1; D possibly corresponds to TRBD1 (6 bases). Germline CDR1 and CDR2: LNHDA and SQIVND (reference sequence). Trimming shortened V by 5 bases and J by 8 bases, and 16 bases separated the two germline ends. This CDR3 is built from 14 residues.

The rearrangement joins TRBV3-1 (or the pseudogene TRBV3-2) to TRBJ2-2; weak D call: TRBD1 (5 bases). V was trimmed by 6 bases and J by 3 bases, leaving 20 bases between them. The CDR3 covers 17 residues. Germline values: CDR1 LGHDT, CDR2 YNNKEL (reference sequence). Here the CDR3 DNA reads TGTGCCAGCAGTAGGAGCCCCAAGTCAGGGCACACCGGGGAGCTGTTTTTT. Its translation is CASSRSPKSGHTGELFF.

This clone has more than one count but fewer than ten. The CDR3 reads CASSLDSFYEQYF. In DNA form, the CDR3 reads TGTGCCAGCAGCTTAGACTCGTTCTACGAGCAGTACTTC. The genes are TRBV7-6 and TRBJ2-7; D uncertain. V gave up 1 base and J gave up 3 bases, with 7 bases separating them. Germline V gives CDR1 SGHVS, CDR2 FNYEAQ. This CDR3 comprises 13 residues.

This sequence joins TRBV24-1 and TRBJ1-1; D not certain. The V and J ends lost 4 bases and 6 bases respectively, with 11 bases between them. This CDR3 has 13 amino acids. Germline loops: CDR1 KGHDR, CDR2 SFDVKD. The chain's CDR3 is CATSDPQASEAFF. Here the CDR3 DNA reads TGTGCCACCAGTGACCCTCAGGCTTCTGAAGCTTTCTTT.

The chain joins TRBV5-1 to TRBJ2-5, with 12 bases identical to TRBD2. The CDR3 spans 16 residues. J was trimmed by 5 bases and V by 0 bases; bases with no gene match: 5. Looked up from germline, CDR1 is SGHRS and CDR2 is YFSETQ. CDR3 loop: CASSLGLAGVGETQYF. The CDR3 coding sequence is TGCGCCAGCAGCTTGGGACTAGCGGGGGTTGGGGAGACCCAGTACTTC.

This chain connects TRBV7-2 to TRBJ2-2; no clear D gene. Germline CDR1 SGHTA, CDR2 FQGNSA. Deletions cut 0 bases from V and 4 bases from J, with 6 bases between. The CDR3 contains 14 residues. CDR3 DNA sequence: TGTGCCAGCAGCTTAGCGCAAGCCACCGGGGAGCTGTTTTTT. Translated: CASSLAQATGELFF.

The chain employs TRBV27 and TRBJ2-1; 11 bases agree with TRBD2. After removal of 6 bases from V and 2 bases from J, the junction contained 3 bases not matched to a gene. This CDR3 comprises 15 residues. Germline V gene sequence: CDR1 MNHEY, CDR2 SMNVEV (reference sequence). The DNA for the CDR3 is TGTGCCAGCAGCCCGGGACTAGCGGCCTACAATGAGCAGTTCTTC. This translates into CASSPGLAAYNEQFF.

This clone was seen a handful of times. This CDR3 reads CASSPSGGQPQHF. The CDR3 DNA is TGTGCCAGCAGCCCTAGCGGGGGCCAGCCCCAGCATTTT. The chain has TRBV9 and TRBJ1-5; possibly TRBD1 for D (6 bases). Trimming stripped 4 bases from V and 7 bases from J, with 12 bases between. The germline gives CDR1 SGDLS, CDR2 YYNGEE. There are 13 residues in the CDR3.